These 18 T cell receptor beta chains came from one sample sequenced in a study of control samples from healthy donors and cancer patients. Clones were read by immunoSEQ multiplex PCR, and TCRdb kept only the in-frame ones, dropping some. The profile shows approximately 120,000 clones, around 92% of them singletons. Sequenced input: PBMCs. The source is a man older than 75 with head and neck cancer.

The chain couples TRBV24-1 to TRBJ1-4; D gene uncertain. V gave up 1 base and J gave up 8 bases, with 13 bases separating them. The CDR3 has 15 amino acids. The V gene's germline CDR1 is KGHDR and CDR2 SFDVKD. The CDR3, as DNA: TGTGCCACCAGTGATTTCGGCAGGCCTAGGGAAAAACTGTTTTTT. Its translation: CATSDFGRPREKLFF.

The V call is TRBV5-1, the J call TRBJ2-7; TRBD2 might be the D (6 bases). The CDR3 loop spans 19 amino acids. The V and J ends lost 0 bases and 0 bases respectively, with 22 bases between them. The V gene's germline CDR1 is SGHRS and CDR2 YFSETQ. For the CDR3, the DNA is TGCGCCAGCAGCTTGGGACAGCACCCCACTACTAGCAGCTCCTACGAGCAGTACTTC. It specifies CASSLGQHPTTSSSYEQYF. Full variable domain (outside the CDR3, taken from reference TRBV5-1 and TRBJ2-7): KAGVTQTPRYLIKTRGQQVTLSCSPISGHRSVSWYQQTPGQGLQFLFEYFSETQRNKGNFPGRFSGRQFSNSRSEMNVSTLELGDSALYLCASSLGQHPTTSSSYEQYFGPGTRLTVT.

This chain uses TRBV30 with TRBJ2-2; D remains ambiguous. CDR1 is GTSNPN and CDR2 is SVGIG in the germline V gene (reference sequence). V lost 0 bases and J lost 8, with 10 bases in between. This CDR3 has 13 residues. The CDR3 DNA sequence: TGTGCCTGGAGTGTACGATCTAAGGGGGAGCTGTTTTTT. Amino acid sequence: CAWSVRSKGELFF.

The table lists this clone with a few counts. The chain combines TRBV5-6 with TRBJ2-7, with TRBD1 matching over 10 bases. The V segment lost 0 bases and the J segment 7 bases; nucleotides outside the gene matches: 4. The V gene's germline CDR1 is SGHDT and CDR2 YYEEEE. This CDR3 has 14 residues. For the CDR3, the DNA is TGTGCCAGCAGCTTGGGACAGGGGGCTCTTGAGCAGTACTTC. Translating gives CASSLGQGALEQYF.

The chain carries TRBV4-3 and TRBJ2-4, with a possible D match to TRBD2 (6 bases). The V gene lost 0 bases and the J gene lost 0 bases, with 12 bases spanning the gap. This CDR3 contains 17 residues. Germline-derived CDR1 and CDR2 are LGHNA and YSLEER. The CDR3 sequence: CASSQDSAGIAKNIQYF. The CDR3 nucleotides read TGCGCCAGCAGCCAAGATAGCGCGGGGATAGCCAAAAACATTCAGTACTTC.

The chain links TRBV5-1 to TRBJ2-1, with D possibly being TRBD2 (6 bases). CDR1 and CDR2 (germline): SGHRS, YFSETQ. The CDR3 covers 14 residues. V lost 3 bases to trimming and J lost 6 bases, with 13 bases between them. CDR3 DNA: TGCGCCAGCAGCTCGGACTGGGGGGTCAATGAGCAGTTCTTC. It yields the protein CASSSDWGVNEQFF. Supplemented by reference TRBV5-1 and TRBJ2-1, the full variable domain reads KAGVTQTPRYLIKTRGQQVTLSCSPISGHRSVSWYQQTPGQGLQFLFEYFSETQRNKGNFPGRFSGRQFSNSRSEMNVSTLELGDSALYLCASSSDWGVNEQFFGPGTRLTVL.

The V call is TRBV14, the J call TRBJ2-2; 7 positions agree with TRBD1. The germline V gene has CDR1 SGHDN and CDR2 FVKESK. CDR3 length equals 16 residues. Trimming at V came to 2 bases and at J to 3 bases, leaving 6 bases not matched to a gene. The CDR3 nucleotides read TGTGCCAGCAGCCAATGGACAGGCGGAGACACCGGGGAGCTGTTTTTT. It specifies CASSQWTGGDTGELFF.

The chain links TRBV7-2 to TRBJ1-1; D is undetermined. V lost 4 bases and J 5 bases, leaving 14 bases between the germline ends. The germline CDR1 and CDR2 sequences are SGHTA and FQGNSA. This CDR3 has 14 amino acids. This chain's CDR3 is CASSSTPVGTEAFF. CDR3 sequence (DNA): TGTGCCAGCAGCTCCACACCCGTAGGAACTGAAGCTTTCTTT.

The chain joins TRBV6-5 to TRBJ1-2; D is undetermined. This CDR3 comprises 14 residues. Germline V gives CDR1 MNHEY, CDR2 SVGAGI. V shed 2 bases and J shed 8 bases, with 15 bases lying between them. The DNA for the CDR3 is TGTGCCAGCAGTTACGGGGTCAGACCATCAGGCTACACCTTC. This gives the protein CASSYGVRPSGYTF.

The chain combines TRBV27 with TRBJ1-6; D remains ambiguous. Trimming removed 3 bases at V and 6 bases at J, with 15 bases between. The CDR3 extends over 16 amino acids. Germline CDR1 MNHEY, CDR2 SMNVEV (reference sequence). The chain's CDR3 is CASSFLSRVGNSPLHF. DNA of the CDR3: TGTGCCAGCAGTTTTCTCAGTCGGGTCGGTAATTCACCCCTCCACTTT.

The rearrangement links TRBV6-5 to TRBJ1-2; D gene ambiguous. The germline V gene encodes CDR1 MNHEY and CDR2 SVGAGI. The length of the CDR3 is 15 residues. Trimming took 6 bases from V and 12 from J, leaving 26 bases between them. The CDR3: CASRPPAEGAGGHTF. The CDR3 DNA is TGTGCCAGCAGACCACCCGCAGAAGGCGCGGGAGGCCACACCTTC.

V and J are TRBV5-1 and TRBJ1-1; a weak D match, TRBD1 (5 bases). The germline V gene has CDR1 SGHRS and CDR2 YFSETQ. The CDR3 contains 13 residues. V shed 7 bases and J shed 2 bases, with 12 bases lying between them. CDR3 region: CASRLDSNTEAFF. Here the CDR3 DNA reads TGCGCCAGCCGTCTCGACAGTAACACTGAAGCTTTCTTT. The full variable domain, completed using reference TRBV5-1 and TRBJ1-1, is KAGVTQTPRYLIKTRGQQVTLSCSPISGHRSVSWYQQTPGQGLQFLFEYFSETQRNKGNFPGRFSGRQFSNSRSEMNVSTLELGDSALYLCASRLDSNTEAFFGQGTRLTVV.

This clone was detected only a few times. This chain connects TRBV29-1 to TRBJ2-2; the D gene could be TRBD1 or TRBD2 (5 bases each). This CDR3 is built from 12 residues. With 7 bases removed from V and 7 bases from J, the gap between germline ends came to 13 bases. Germline V gene lookup returns CDR1 SQVTM and CDR2 ANQGSEA. For the CDR3, the DNA is TGCAGCGCCCGCTGGGGGAGCGGGGAGCTGTTTTTT. It translates to CSARWGSGELFF.

The V and J genes are TRBV19 and TRBJ2-4; TRBD1 matches at 7 bases. The V gene's germline CDR1 is LNHDA and CDR2 SQIVND (reference sequence). J gave up 15 bases and V 0 bases, and 8 bases lay outside the gene matches. The CDR3 runs to 13 residues. The CDR3, as DNA: TGTGCCAGTAGTATAGATCTGAAGAACAGGGGGTACTTC. Its translation is CASSIDLKNRGYF.

This clone has a single count. The CDR3 here is CASSENTGGEKLFF. CDR3 nucleotide sequence: TGTGCCAGCAGTGAAAATACAGGGGGGGAAAAACTGTTTTTT. V gene TRBV6-1 combines with J gene TRBJ1-4; 8 bases fit TRBD1. CDR1 is MNHNS, CDR2 SASEGT, per germline. This CDR3 comprises 14 residues. With 2 bases clipped from V and 8 bases from J, the junction kept 4 bases outside the gene matches.

The sample holds one count of this clone. The rearrangement links TRBV21-1 to TRBJ2-7; TRBD1, as called in the table, went unchecked against the DNA. TRBV21-1 counts as a pseudogene. The CDR3 has 15 residues. The DNA for the CDR3 is TGTGCCAGCAGCAAAACCCGGACAGGGGCCTACGAGCAGTACTTC. Its translation is CASSKTRTGAYEQYF.

V gene TRBV6-4 combines with J gene TRBJ2-3; D perhaps matches TRBD1 (5 bases). In germline, CDR1 is MRHNA, CDR2 SNTAGT. The CDR3 sequence is 13 residues long. Trimming pared 10 bases from V and 5 bases from J, leaving 16 bases between. This chain's CDR3 is CAIGGAIGDTQYF. In DNA form, the CDR3 reads TGTGCCATCGGTGGGGCAATCGGAGATACGCAGTATTTT.

The chain joins TRBV7-8 to TRBJ1-1; no reliable D call. V was cut by 1 base and J by 0 bases, with 9 bases left in between. CDR1 is SGHVS, CDR2 FQNEAQ, per germline. This CDR3 is built from 15 residues. The CDR3, as DNA: TGTGCCAGCAGCTTAGACGGGTTTATGAACACTGAAGCTTTCTTT. Its translation is CASSLDGFMNTEAFF.